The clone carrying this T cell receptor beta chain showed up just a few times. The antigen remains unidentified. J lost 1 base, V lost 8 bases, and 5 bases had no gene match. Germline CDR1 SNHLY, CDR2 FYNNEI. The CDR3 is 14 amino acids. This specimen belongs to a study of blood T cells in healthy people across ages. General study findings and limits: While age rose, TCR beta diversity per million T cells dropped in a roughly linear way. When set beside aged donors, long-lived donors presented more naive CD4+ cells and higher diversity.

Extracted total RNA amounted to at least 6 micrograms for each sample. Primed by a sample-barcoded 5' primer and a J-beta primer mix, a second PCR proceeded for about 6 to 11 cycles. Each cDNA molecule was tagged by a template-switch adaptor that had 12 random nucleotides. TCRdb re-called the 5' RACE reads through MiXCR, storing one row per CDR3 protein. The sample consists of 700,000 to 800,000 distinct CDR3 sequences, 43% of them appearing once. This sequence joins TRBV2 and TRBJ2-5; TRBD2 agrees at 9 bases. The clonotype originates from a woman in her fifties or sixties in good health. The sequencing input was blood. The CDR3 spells CASGLAGAQETQYF. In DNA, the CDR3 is TGTGCCAGCGGGTTAGCGGGGGCCCAAGAGACCCAGTACTTC.